A selection of T cell receptor beta chains follows, all from one sample in a study of blood T cell repertoires in COVID-19. Clones were read by immunoSEQ multiplex PCR, and TCRdb kept only the in-frame ones, dropping some. The data contain some 460,000 clones, around 90% of them singletons. Sequenced material: PBMCs or T cells enriched from blood (not recorded which). These receptors were collected from a woman aged 18-29 years who had recovered from COVID-19. Each CDR3 is given with its conserved first and last residue. Fields, in order: D gene, V gene, J gene, clone size, CDR3 protein, CDR3 DNA. D genes are given only for firm matches. Clone sizes are given selectively: once, few, many, or a class where the clone is expanded.

D: TRBD1
V: TRBV5-4
J: TRBJ1-6
size: -
CDR3: CASKGGTPDDSSYNSPLHF
DNA: TGTGCCAGCAAAGGGGGCACCCCCGACGATAGCTCCTATAATTCACCCCTCCACTTT

D: -
V: TRBV2
J: TRBJ1-2
size: once
CDR3: CASRVDSASYGYTF
DNA: TGTGCCAGCAGGGTCGACAGTGCCTCCTATGGCTACACCTTC

D: -
V: TRBV29-1
J: TRBJ1-1
size: -
CDR3: CSVFPGGVNTEAFF
DNA: TGCAGCGTTTTCCCCGGGGGGGTGAACACTGAAGCTTTCTTT

D: TRBD1
V: TRBV3-1/TRBV3-2
J: TRBJ1-2
size: -
CDR3: CASSRDRGGGGYTF
DNA: TGTGCCAGCAGCCGGGACAGGGGGGGCGGTGGCTACACCTTC

D: TRBD1
V: TRBV4-1
J: TRBJ2-7
size: -
CDR3: CASSRLMGQGQYF
DNA: TGCGCCAGCAGCCGCCTTATGGGACAGGGGCAGTACTTC

D: -
V: TRBV19
J: TRBJ1-6
size: -
CDR3: CASSMAQRTLNSPLHF
DNA: TGTGCCAGTAGTATGGCTCAGCGGACCCTGAATTCACCCCTCCACTTT

D: TRBD1
V: TRBV23-1
J: TRBJ1-5
size: -
CDR3: CASSQSGACPGTGNGGNQPQHF
DNA: TGCGCCAGCAGTCAATCCGGGGCTTGTCCCGGGACAGGGAACGGGGGCAATCAGCCCCAGCATTTT

D: -
V: TRBV30
J: TRBJ2-7
size: few
CDR3: CAWRVAASYEQYF
DNA: TGTGCCTGGAGGGTGGCCGCTTCCTACGAGCAGTACTTC

D: -
V: TRBV10-2
J: TRBJ2-3
size: -
CDR3: CASRDFSTDTQYF
DNA: TGCGCCAGCAGGGACTTTAGCACAGATACGCAGTATTTT

D: TRBD1
V: TRBV5-1
J: TRBJ2-1
size: many
CDR3: CASSVQGPLYNEQFF
DNA: TGCGCCAGCAGCGTACAGGGGCCCCTATACAATGAGCAGTTCTTC

D: -
V: TRBV30
J: TRBJ1-1
size: -
CDR3: CAWRTGGEAFF
DNA: TGTGCCTGGAGGACAGGAGGTGAAGCTTTCTTT

D: TRBD2
V: TRBV3-1/TRBV3-2
J: TRBJ2-3
size: -
CDR3: CASSPLAGDTDTQYF
DNA: TGTGCCAGCAGCCCCTTAGCGGGGGACACAGATACGCAGTATTTT

D: -
V: TRBV5-1
J: TRBJ2-2
size: -
CDR3: CASSLDSNTGELFF
DNA: TGCGCCAGCAGCTTGGACTCCAACACCGGGGAGCTGTTTTTT

D: -
V: TRBV5-1
J: TRBJ2-5
size: -
CDR3: CASSPGTLRETQYF
DNA: TGCGCCAGCAGCCCTGGGACTCTTAGGGAGACCCAGTACTTC